The sequence of this T cell receptor (beta chain) was determined in a study of response to subunit inactivated influenza vaccine. Broader study findings: The authors suggested that few new T cells are recruited per seasonal influenza vaccination.

Notes on this clonotype: As yet, its antigen is unknown.

The germline V gene has CDR1 SEHNR and CDR2 FQNEAQ (reference sequence). V shed 1 base and J shed 7 bases, with 12 bases lying between them. CDR3 size: 14 residues. TCRdb redid the calling of the RT-PCR reads with MiXCR, one entry per CDR3 protein. The data hold hundreds of thousands of distinct CDR3 sequences, with around 25% observed a single time. The sample here was CD4+ T cells sorted from PBMCs, taken more than 4 days after vaccination. This TCR derives from a man aged 45 to 65 who received an inactivated influenza vaccine. J is TRBJ2-3 and V is TRBV7-9; no clear D. For the CDR3, the DNA is TGTGCCAGCAGCTTAGGGGGTGCTGGAAATACGCAGTATTTT. Translating it yields CASSLGGAGNTQYF.